This T cell receptor (beta chain) was recorded in a study of T-cell memory formation after mild COVID-19. Study results and caveats: Balance between CD4 and CD8 was seen in clones contracting day 15 to 85, and a CD4+ lean was seen in later expanders.

TCRdb independently ran MiXCR on the 5' RACE reads; one entry per CDR3 protein. Counted here are roughly 100,000 distinct CDR3 sequences, around 12% occurring once; the ten biggest clones make up 27%. With respect to this clonotype: Its antigen is unknown.

Germline V gene sequence: CDR1 MNHEY, CDR2 SMNVEV (reference sequence). The CDR3 totals 13 residues. Trimming removed 0 bases at V and 4 bases at J, with 7 bases between. The genes are TRBV27 and TRBJ2-7; D ambiguous. This sequence originates from an adult woman who had mild COVID-19 (a few samples of this study predate the infection). Cell type and time point are not known. The sample was PBMCs or a T cell subset sorted from them (not recorded which). CDR3 bases: TGTGCCAGCAGTTTATCCACAGTATACGAGCAGTACTTC. This sequence encodes CASSLSTVYEQYF.